Each of the 10 T cell receptor beta chains below was sequenced from the same sample in a study of T-cell reconstitution after alpha-beta-depleted transplantation in children. Unique molecular identifiers were incorporated during preparation of the TCRbeta library. TCRdb re-called the PCR reads through MiXCR, storing one row per CDR3 protein. The table lists about 540,000 distinct CDR3 sequences, around 19% of them singletons, with around 3.3% in the top ten. Material: PBMCs from the stem cell graft donor, obtained from the stem cell graft. The receptors were sampled from a human donor who donated a stem cell graft to a child with acute lymphoblastic leukemia.

In this sample, this clonotype turned up a few times. The chain is built from TRBV4-1 and TRBJ2-7, with TRBD2 identical over 13 bases. The V gene end was trimmed by 2 bases and the J gene end by 3 bases; junction bases not matched to a gene: 1. Germline CDR1 reads MGHRA; CDR2 reads YSYEKL. The CDR3 is made up of 15 amino acids. CDR3 sequence reads: CASSQRLAGGYEQYF. CDR3 sequence (DNA): TGCGCCAGCAGCCAAAGACTAGCGGGAGGCTACGAGCAGTACTTC.

This chain links TRBV12-3 or TRBV12-4 with TRBJ1-2; no reliable D call. The CDR3 totals 16 residues. The V and J ends lost 2 bases and 5 bases respectively, with 18 bases between them. DNA of the CDR3: TGTGCCAGCAGTTTAACCTCTGTGGGAGGCGGGTATGGCTACACCTTC. It specifies CASSLTSVGGGYGYTF.

The chain uses TRBV5-1 and TRBJ2-2; D is unresolved. CDR1 is SGHRS and CDR2 is YFSETQ in the germline V gene. Trimming pared 0 bases from V and 3 bases from J, leaving 9 bases between. This CDR3 region has 15 residues. CDR3 residues: CASSLVGSHTGELFF. The DNA of the CDR3 is TGCGCCAGCAGCTTGGTAGGGTCTCACACCGGGGAGCTGTTTTTT.

The V gene is TRBV7-3, the J gene TRBJ2-1; TRBD1 is a possible D gene (5 bases). V dropped 5 bases and J dropped 4 bases, with 21 bases sitting between them. This CDR3 has 17 amino acids. Per the germline V gene, CDR1 is SGHTA and CDR2 is FQGTGA. For the CDR3, the DNA is TGTGCCAGCAGCCCCTGGATAGGGTTCAGGGTTTACAATGAGCAGTTCTTC. This gives the protein CASSPWIGFRVYNEQFF.

This clonotype occurred a few times. This chain joins TRBV12-3 or TRBV12-4 and TRBJ2-1; 9 bases line up with TRBD2. V was pared by 4 bases and J by 4 bases, with 8 bases of the junction left unmatched. The CDR3 has 16 amino acids. The CDR3 bases are TGTGCCAGCAGTTCACGTAGCGGGAGTGTTTACAATGAGCAGTTCTTC. It is translated as CASSSRSGSVYNEQFF.

This clonotype was seen more than once but under ten times. This chain joins TRBV19 and TRBJ2-7; D uncertain. CDR3 size: 12 residues. V lost 7 bases to trimming and J lost 2 bases, with 9 bases between them. Germline V gene data show CDR1 as LNHDA and CDR2 as SQIVND (reference sequence). CDR3 sequence (DNA): TGTGCCAGTACAGGTGAAGCCTACGAGCAGTACTTC. It codes for CASTGEAYEQYF. The full variable domain, with the rest looked up from reference TRBV19 and TRBJ2-7, is DGGITQSPKYLFRKEGQNVTLSCEQNLNHDAMYWYRQDPGQGLRLIYYSQIVNDFQKGDIAEGYSVSREKKESFPLTVTSAQKNPTAFYLCASTGEAYEQYFGPGTRLTVT.

The V and J genes are TRBV13 and TRBJ2-7; 8 bases line up with TRBD2. V shed 1 base and J 5 bases; nucleotides not matched to a gene: 10. The CDR3 is made up of 16 amino acids. Per germline, CDR1 PRHDT and CDR2 FYEKMQ (reference sequence). The chain's CDR3 is CASSLDLSGNLNEQYF. The CDR3, as DNA: TGTGCCAGCAGCTTAGATCTTAGCGGGAACCTGAACGAGCAGTACTTC.

The chain joins TRBV6-1 to TRBJ2-3; unclear D gene. Trimming shortened V by 2 bases and J by 4 bases, and 16 bases separated the two germline ends. CDR3 size: 16 residues. The germline gives CDR1 MNHNS, CDR2 SASEGT. CDR3 loop: CASSEMRPTGPDTQYF. CDR3 nucleotide sequence: TGTGCCAGCAGTGAAATGAGGCCCACCGGCCCAGATACGCAGTATTTT.

This sequence joins TRBV7-8 and TRBJ2-7, with 8 nucleotides matching TRBD2. The CDR3 extends over 15 amino acids. Germline values: CDR1 SGHVS, CDR2 FQNEAQ. Trimming cost V 5 bases and J 5 bases; bases outside gene matches: 11. CDR3 bases: TGTGCCAGCAGCGCCCGGCTACTAGCGGACCACGAGCAGTACTTC. Translation: CASSARLLADHEQYF.

The chain has TRBV5-1 and TRBJ1-1, with D tentatively TRBD1 (6 bases). In germline, CDR1 is SGHRS, CDR2 YFSETQ. The CDR3 is 15 amino acids. Trimming stripped 5 bases from V and 4 bases from J, with 18 bases between. This CDR3 reads CASREGNRAPTEAFF. CDR3 sequence (DNA): TGCGCCAGCAGAGAAGGAAACAGGGCTCCCACTGAAGCTTTCTTT.